The rows below give T cell receptor beta chains drawn from one sample of a study of cytomegalovirus exposure and HLA in healthy donors. Produced via immunoSEQ multiplex PCR; TCRdb's table is partial and in-frame only. This sample has 75,000 to 85,000 clones, with about nine tenths found just once. Sample: PBMCs. These receptors came from a man aged 30 to 45 in good health and CMV-seronegative. CDR3s leave out the opening cysteine and the closing phenylalanine or tryptophan.

CDR3aa,v_gene,j_gene
AIRARDRGSPLH,TRBV10-3,TRBJ1-6
ASSQVTGTGTPYEQY,TRBV4-2,TRBJ2-7
ASRLRESLRNYEQY,TRBV12-2,TRBJ2-7
ASSLTGGSYNEQF,TRBV28,TRBJ2-1
ASSITLSYEQY,TRBV19,TRBJ2-7
ASSGIEGSQETQY,TRBV2,TRBJ2-5
ASSEEGTASSYEQY,TRBV6-1,TRBJ2-7
ASSLGGLGTEAF,TRBV5-4,TRBJ1-1
ATSRDWGANNEKLF,TRBV15,TRBJ1-4
ASSPPDRRDTQY,TRBV18,TRBJ2-3
ASNQQGLDYGYT,TRBV7-9,TRBJ1-2
ASTFGRANNEQF,TRBV19,TRBJ2-1
ASFIRDSSYEQY,TRBV2,TRBJ2-7
ASSFLAGDSQPQH,TRBV28,TRBJ1-5
ASSLFGGNVEQY,TRBV27,TRBJ2-7
ASSFSTRREKLF,TRBV5-1,TRBJ1-4
ASSLRPGQGSDQPQH,TRBV11-2,TRBJ1-5
ASSEALRAYEQY,TRBV2,TRBJ2-7
ASSLAWQGEHTDTQY,TRBV7-8,TRBJ2-3